This T cell receptor beta chain was identified in a study of cytomegalovirus exposure and HLA in healthy donors. The primer mix had 60 Vbeta and 13 Jbeta primers. Sequencing was performed with immunoSEQ multiplex PCR; in TCRdb, only in-frame clones are kept and a portion is missing. This sample has approximately 100,000 clones, with about 75% found just once. V was pared by 3 bases and J by 3 bases, with 8 bases between. This CDR3 is built from 14 residues. Per germline, CDR1 MNHNS and CDR2 SASEGT. Of note for this clone: The antigen is not known.

The study, taken as a whole, reports: TCR sequences were mostly rare, though some public TCRs occurred in many donors. Some highly shared sequence variants likely arose as a pipeline artifact.

This TCR was sampled from a middle-aged man in good health and CMV-seronegative. The sample comprised PBMCs. The chain uses TRBV6-1 and TRBJ1-4; a possible D gene is TRBD1 (5 bases). CDR3 in amino acids: CASSEGGSNEKLFF. The CDR3 DNA reads TGTGCCAGCAGTGAGGGGGGGTCTAATGAAAAACTGTTTTTT.